What follows describes a single T cell receptor beta chain. The sample comes from a study of T-cell memory formation after mild COVID-19. The CDR3 contains 14 residues. Trimming left V 6 bases short and J 5 bases short, with 16 bases between. CDR1 is MNHEY, CDR2 SVGAGI, per germline. TCRdb processed the 5' RACE reads anew with MiXCR; each CDR3 protein has one entry. Among 300,000 to 400,000 distinct CDR3 sequences, more than 15% were seen once, and the ten largest hold about a fifth. The source of this sequence is a man between 18 and 35 years old who had mild COVID-19 (a few samples of this study predate the infection). Cell type and time point are not known. This chain joins TRBV6-5 and TRBJ1-1; D gene unclear. The sample comprised PBMCs or a T cell subset sorted from them (not recorded which). The chain's CDR3 is CASSYRRDVTEAFF. CDR3 coding DNA: TGTGCCAGCAGCTACCGGCGGGATGTTACTGAAGCTTTCTTT.